The 32 T cell receptor beta chains listed next were all sequenced from one sample in a study of T cells in Graves' hyperthyroidism and ophthalmopathy. TCR beta CDR3 regions were amplified from RNA. A first-round RT-PCR of the TCR CDR3 used the HTBI primer set. TCRdb reprocessed the multiplex PCR reads with MiXCR, giving one entry per CDR3 protein. The data hold 500,000 or so distinct CDR3 sequences, with over 15% observed a single time. Sequencing was done on a sample of blood. The receptors come from a woman aged 18-29 years with Graves' ophthalmopathy.

The chain uses TRBV15 and TRBJ2-2; perhaps TRBD1 as D (6 bases). With 1 base removed from V and 1 base from J, the gap between germline ends came to 10 bases. The CDR3 consists of 16 residues. Germline V lookup: CDR1 LNHNV, CDR2 YYDKDF (reference sequence). The CDR3 DNA reads TGTGCCACCAGCAGAGGAGGGGGTGGGAACACCGGGGAGCTGTTTTTT. Amino acids: CATSRGGGGNTGELFF.

Written as DNA, the CDR3 is TGTGCCAGCAGTTTTGAGCGGACACCCCTCCACTTT. Protein product: CASSFERTPLHF. This chain links TRBV28 with TRBJ1-6; no definite D call. The CDR3 loop spans 12 amino acids. V lost 3 bases and J lost 11, with 8 bases in between. Germline assignment: CDR1 MDHEN and CDR2 SYDVKM.

A word on this clonotype: A much larger clone lies one base from this, so it may be a read error. This rearrangement joins TRBV9 to TRBJ1-1, with D unresolved. CDR1 and CDR2 from the germline V gene are SGDLS and YYNGEE. This CDR3 has 14 residues. Trimming cost V 4 bases and J 2 bases, with 12 bases left between them. CDR3 DNA sequence: TGTGCCAGCAGCCTGACAACCAGTAACACTGAAGCTTTCTTT. This sequence encodes CASSLTTSNTEAFF.

This clonotype was counted ten times or more. The rearrangement uses TRBV20-1 and TRBJ1-1; D unresolved. V was pared by 5 bases and J by 2 bases, with 15 bases between. Germline values: CDR1 DFQATT, CDR2 SNEGSKA (reference sequence). The CDR3 is 14 residues long. This chain's CDR3 is CSASRGQVNTEAFF. The CDR3 nucleotides are TGCAGTGCTTCCAGAGGGCAAGTCAACACTGAAGCTTTCTTT.

This clonotype was picked up a small number of times. The chain has TRBV7-8 and TRBJ2-2, with D possibly being TRBD2 (5 bases). Trimming pared 1 base from V and 6 bases from J, leaving 12 bases between. Germline values: CDR1 SGHVS, CDR2 FQNEAQ. This CDR3 has 15 residues. The DNA for the CDR3 is TGTGCCAGCAGCTTAGTCGTCGGGATTTCCGGGGAGCTGTTTTTT. It encodes CASSLVVGISGELFF.

This clonotype was observed at least ten times. The CDR3 DNA follows: TGTGCCAGCAGCTTATGGGCGGATCACACAGATACGCAGTATTTT. Protein: CASSLWADHTDTQYF. This rearrangement joins TRBV7-3 to TRBJ2-3; D is uncertain. The CDR3 loop spans 15 amino acids. V was cut by 2 bases and J by 2 bases, with 11 bases left in between. In germline, CDR1 is SGHTA, CDR2 FQGTGA.

The sample holds a few counts of this clonotype. One base away lies a much larger clone, so this may be a sequencing read error. The missing conserved phenylalanine or tryptophan at the end of this CDR3 makes a read error likely. This chain uses TRBV11-3 with TRBJ1-1; D is possibly TRBD1 (5 bases). Trimming took 1 base from V and 1 from J, leaving 10 bases between them. The CDR3 runs to 15 residues. Per germline, CDR1 SGHNT and CDR2 YENEEA. The CDR3 loop is CASSLGRAGNTEAFL. The CDR3 nucleotides read TGTGCCAGCAGCTTAGGCAGGGCCGGGAACACTGAAGCTTTCCTT.

This clonotype has ten or more counts. V gene TRBV6-5 combines with J gene TRBJ1-1, with D uncertain. Trimming took 0 bases from V and 5 from J, leaving 13 bases between them. The CDR3 has 15 residues. From germline, CDR1 is MNHEY and CDR2 SVGAGI. The CDR3 nucleotides are TGTGCCAGCAGTTACTCTAGGGCAGTAGGAACTGAAGCTTTCTTT. Translation gives CASSYSRAVGTEAFF.

The chain couples TRBV20-1 to TRBJ1-2; D not certain. CDR3 length equals 12 residues. Germline-derived CDR1 and CDR2 are DFQATT and SNEGSKA (reference sequence). The DNA for the CDR3 is TGCAGGAGCCCTAGAGCTAACTATGGCTACACCTTC. This translates into CRSPRANYGYTF.

At least ten counts were recorded for this clonotype. The gene calls are TRBV30 and TRBJ1-1; the match to TRBD1 covers 9 bases. The germline CDR1 and CDR2 sequences are GTSNPN and SVGIG (reference sequence). The V and J ends lost 4 bases and 5 bases, in that order; junction bases with no gene match: 8. The CDR3 spans 14 residues. The CDR3 loop reads CAWTRDRVATEAFF. DNA of the CDR3: TGTGCCTGGACCCGGGACAGGGTGGCGACTGAAGCTTTCTTT.

The chain uses TRBV20-1 and TRBJ2-7; TRBD1 matches 7 bases. After removal of 4 bases from V and 4 bases from J, the junction contained 7 bases not matched to a gene. The length of the CDR3 is 13 residues. The V gene's germline CDR1 is DFQATT and CDR2 SNEGSKA (reference sequence). Here the CDR3 DNA reads TGCAGTGCTACCGGGACAGCAGCTTACGAGCAGTACTTC. Its protein product is CSATGTAAYEQYF.

This clonotype has ten or more counts. The CDR3 DNA reads as TGTGCCAGCAGCCTATGGACAGCGGGTGAACAAGAGACCCAGTACTTC. Protein sequence: CASSLWTAGEQETQYF. The rearrangement links TRBV3-1 to TRBJ2-5; possibly TRBD1 or TRBD2 for D (6 bases each). Germline CDR1 is LGHDT and CDR2 is YNNKEL (reference sequence). The CDR3 sequence is 16 residues long. V lost 4 bases and J 2 bases, leaving 17 bases between the germline ends.

This clonotype was detected only a few times. This sequence may be a read error, since a much larger clone differs from it by one base. V gene TRBV18 combines with J gene TRBJ2-3; D might be TRBD1 (5 bases). The J call may be in error: the DNA end matches TRBJ1-5 better. The CDR3 sequence is 15 residues long. CDR1 and CDR2 (germline): KGHSH, LQKENI. For the CDR3, the DNA is TGTGCCAGCTCACCCCAGGGACTAGACTCAGATACGCAGCATTTT. Its protein is CASSPQGLDSDTQHF.

This clonotype was picked up many times. The chain combines TRBV5-1 with TRBJ2-7; D might be TRBD2 (6 bases). This CDR3 is built from 15 residues. V was clipped by 4 bases and J by 0 bases, with 14 bases between them. Germline V gene data show CDR1 as SGHRS and CDR2 as YFSETQ. The DNA of the CDR3 is TGCGCCAGCAGCCCCCGACGGGGGATCTCCTACGAGCAGTACTTC. It translates to CASSPRRGISYEQYF. Full variable domain (remainder filled in from reference TRBV5-1 and TRBJ2-7): KAGVTQTPRYLIKTRGQQVTLSCSPISGHRSVSWYQQTPGQGLQFLFEYFSETQRNKGNFPGRFSGRQFSNSRSEMNVSTLELGDSALYLCASSPRRGISYEQYFGPGTRLTVT.

This chain links TRBV20-1 with TRBJ1-2; no reliable D call. This CDR3 is 16 amino acids long. Germline CDR1 reads DFQATT; CDR2 reads SNEGSKA (reference sequence). Trimming took 0 bases from V and 4 from J, leaving 18 bases between them. The chain's CDR3 is CSARDSAQPEPYGYTF. CDR3 bases: TGCAGTGCTAGAGATTCGGCACAGCCCGAACCCTATGGCTACACCTTC.

As to this clonotype: At one boundary the junction diverges from the germline segment, which might be a read error. The gene calls are TRBV5-1 and TRBJ1-1; 8 bases match TRBD1. This CDR3 spans 16 amino acids. Germline lookup yields CDR1 SGHRS and CDR2 YFSETQ. The CDR3 coding sequence is TGTGCCGGCAGCGTAGCAGGGGGCGATAGGAACACTGAAGCTTTCTTT. It specifies CAGSVAGGDRNTEAFF.

This clonotype has at least ten counts. V and J are TRBV28 and TRBJ2-3; TRBD2 matches 13 bases. CDR1 and CDR2 from the germline V gene are MDHEN and SYDVKM. CDR3 size: 18 residues. V gave up 4 bases and J gave up 9 bases; unmatched junction bases: 16. CDR3 in amino acids: CASSSTFGLAGVVRTQYF. The DNA of the CDR3 is TGTGCCAGCAGTTCTACCTTTGGACTAGCGGGAGTGGTTCGGACGCAGTATTTT.

The chain links TRBV6-1 to TRBJ1-1, with a weak D call TRBD1 (6 bases). The CDR3 loop spans 11 amino acids. Per the germline V gene, CDR1 is MNHNS and CDR2 is SASEGT. V was cut by 7 bases and J by 8 bases, with 11 bases left in between. DNA of the CDR3: TGTGCCAGCATCAGACAGGCCGAAGCTTTCTTT. Protein sequence: CASIRQAEAFF.

This clonotype was observed at least ten times. This chain joins TRBV28 and TRBJ2-2, with D possibly TRBD1 on 5 matching bases. Trimming took off 3 bases at V and 4 bases at J, with 15 bases between the two ends. CDR3 length: 16 amino acids. Germline CDR1 reads MDHEN; CDR2 reads SYDVKM. The CDR3 is CASSFGARSVTGELFF. Written as DNA, the CDR3 is TGTGCCAGCAGTTTTGGGGCGAGGTCCGTCACCGGGGAGCTGTTTTTT.

This clonotype was observed many times. The rearrangement joins TRBV27 to TRBJ2-7; TRBD1 aligns across 10 bases. J gave up 6 bases and V 4 bases, and 6 bases lay outside the gene matches. This CDR3 is built from 14 residues. The germline gives CDR1 MNHEY, CDR2 SMNVEV (reference sequence). The chain's CDR3 is CASSSGTGASEQYF. CDR3 bases: TGTGCCAGCAGTTCCGGGACAGGGGCCTCCGAGCAGTACTTC.

The V and J genes are TRBV27 and TRBJ1-2, with D tentatively TRBD1 (6 bases). CDR1 MNHEY and CDR2 SMNVEV come from the germline V gene (reference sequence). V lost 3 bases and J 6 bases, leaving 17 bases between the germline ends. This CDR3 region has 15 residues. CDR3 coding DNA: TGTGCCAGCAGTTTTTCCCAGGGGACTGTACATGGCTACACCTTC. The encoded protein is CASSFSQGTVHGYTF.

This clonotype was seen only a few times. A much more abundant neighbour one base away suggests this may be a read error. The chain is built from TRBV5-5 and TRBJ1-1; no firm D call. The germline V gene has CDR1 SGHKS and CDR2 YYEKEE (reference sequence). This CDR3 region has 13 residues. The CDR3 sequence is CASSSATYTEASF. The CDR3 DNA reads TGTGCCAGCAGCTCGGCGACGTACACTGAAGCTTCCTTT.

This clonotype has a handful of counts. V gene TRBV28 combines with J gene TRBJ2-2; D call uncertain. This CDR3 region has 15 residues. V lost 6 bases and J 3 bases, leaving 14 bases between the germline ends. Germline-derived CDR1 and CDR2 are MDHEN and SYDVKM. DNA for the CDR3: TGTGCCAGCAGATACTTAACAGAGGACACCGGGGAGCTGTTTTTT. Protein: CASRYLTEDTGELFF.

This clonotype has at least ten counts. The chain couples TRBV2 to TRBJ1-5, with D hard to call. From germline, CDR1 is SNHLY and CDR2 FYNNEI. The CDR3 totals 14 residues. V lost 5 bases and J lost 2, with 10 bases in between. The CDR3 loop is CASSSGYGNQPQHF. The DNA of the CDR3 is TGTGCCAGCAGTTCAGGTTATGGCAATCAGCCCCAGCATTTT.

The chain links TRBV29-1 to TRBJ1-2, with 9 bases matching TRBD1. The CDR3 covers 14 residues. Trimming cost V 6 bases and J 2 bases; bases outside gene matches: 7. The germline gives CDR1 SQVTM, CDR2 ANQGSEA. CDR3 nucleotide sequence: TGCAGCGTCAACGACAGGGGGACAAACTATGGCTACACCTTC. It specifies CSVNDRGTNYGYTF. Based on the CDR3 plus reference TRBV29-1 and TRBJ1-2, the full variable domain is SAVISQKPSRDICQRGTSLTIQCQVDSQVTMMFWYRQQPGQSLTLIATANQGSEATYESGFVIDKFPISRPNLTFSTLTVSNMSPEDSSIYLCSVNDRGTNYGYTFGSGTRLTVV.

The chain has TRBV7-9 and TRBJ1-5, with 8 bases matching TRBD1. The germline CDR1 and CDR2 sequences are SEHNR and FQNEAQ (reference sequence). J lost 2 bases, V lost 3 bases, and 6 bases had no gene match. The CDR3 is 16 residues long. The CDR3 region has the DNA TGTGCCAGCAGCTTTGAGGACAGGGTCGGCAATCAGCCCCAGCATTTT. It yields the protein CASSFEDRVGNQPQHF.

This clonotype occurred a few times. The CDR3 loop reads CASSWPQHF. The DNA for the CDR3 is TGTGCCAGCAGTTGGCCCCAGCATTTT. The rearrangement links TRBV6-1 to TRBJ1-5; the D is unclear. The CDR3 has 9 residues. Trimming pared 5 bases from V and 9 bases from J, leaving 2 bases between. Germline V gene lookup returns CDR1 MNHNS and CDR2 SASEGT.

This clonotype has at least ten counts. The rearrangement uses TRBV9 and TRBJ1-2; 7 bases match TRBD1. The J segment lost 5 bases and the V segment lost 2 bases, leaving 6 bases of the junction unmatched. The CDR3 totals 14 residues. Germline-derived CDR1 and CDR2 are SGDLS and YYNGEE. The CDR3 nucleotides read TGTGCCAGCAGCGTCGGACAGGCGGGGTATGGCTACACCTTC. Translated, it gives CASSVGQAGYGYTF.

The V and J genes are TRBV27 and TRBJ2-1, with D maybe TRBD1 (6 bases). Germline V gene lookup returns CDR1 MNHEY and CDR2 SMNVEV (reference sequence). The V end was cut by 2 bases, the J end by 6 bases, with 11 bases between. The length of the CDR3 is 14 residues. As DNA, the CDR3 is TGTGCCAGCAGTTTAATGACAGGAGTCAATGAGCAGTTCTTC. Translation gives CASSLMTGVNEQFF.

This clonotype was recorded many times. The rearrangement links TRBV30 to TRBJ1-4; D ambiguous. Trimming left V 1 base short and J 5 bases short, with 8 bases between. The CDR3 has 13 amino acids. The germline V gene has CDR1 GTSNPN and CDR2 SVGIG (reference sequence). The DNA of the CDR3 is TGTGCCTGGAGTGAGGGCCCCAATGAAAAACTGTTTTTT. Protein: CAWSEGPNEKLFF.

As regards this clonotype: This sequence may be a read error, since a much larger clone differs from it by one base. The genes are TRBV12-3 or TRBV12-4 and TRBJ2-5, with 8 nucleotides matching TRBD2. Trimming cost V 9 bases and J 7 bases; bases outside gene matches: 7. This CDR3 is 12 amino acids long. CDR3 bases: TGTGCCAGTTCGGGGGGGGAGGGGACCCAGTACTTC. This gives the protein CASSGGEGTQYF.

Ten or more counts support this clonotype. The genes are TRBV5-6 and TRBJ2-2; D unresolved. CDR1 and CDR2 (germline): SGHDT, YYEEEE. With 2 bases removed from V and 1 base from J, the gap between germline ends came to 18 bases. The CDR3 covers 18 residues. DNA for the CDR3: TGTGCCAGCAGCTTCATCGTAGGGCCGCAGCTGAACACCGGGGAGCTGTTTTTT. It specifies CASSFIVGPQLNTGELFF.